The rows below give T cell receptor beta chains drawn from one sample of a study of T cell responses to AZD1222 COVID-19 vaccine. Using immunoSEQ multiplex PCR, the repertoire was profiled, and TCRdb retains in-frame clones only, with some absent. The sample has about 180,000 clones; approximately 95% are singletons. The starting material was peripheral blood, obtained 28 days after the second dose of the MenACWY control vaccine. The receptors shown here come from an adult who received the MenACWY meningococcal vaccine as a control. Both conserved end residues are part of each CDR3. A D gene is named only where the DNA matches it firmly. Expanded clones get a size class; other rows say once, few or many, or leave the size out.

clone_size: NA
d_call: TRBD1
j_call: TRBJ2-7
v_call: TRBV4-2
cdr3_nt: TGTGCCAGCAGCCAAGCCGACAGGGGATCCTACGAGCAGTACTTC
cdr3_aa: CASSQADRGSYEQYF

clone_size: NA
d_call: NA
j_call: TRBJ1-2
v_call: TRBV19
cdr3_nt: TGTGCCAGTAGTGCCCAGGTTGGAGTGTACTATGGCTACACCTTC
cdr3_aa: CASSAQVGVYYGYTF

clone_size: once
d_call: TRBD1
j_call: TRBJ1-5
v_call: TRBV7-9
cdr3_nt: TGTGCCAGCAGCTCGGACAGGGGCGGGCAGCCCCAGCATTTT
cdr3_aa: CASSSDRGGQPQHF

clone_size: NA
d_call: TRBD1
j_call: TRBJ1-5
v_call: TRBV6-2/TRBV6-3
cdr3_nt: TGTGCCAGCAGTTACTTCGGACAGGGAACGGGGAGCAATCAGCCCCAGCATTTT
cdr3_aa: CASSYFGQGTGSNQPQHF

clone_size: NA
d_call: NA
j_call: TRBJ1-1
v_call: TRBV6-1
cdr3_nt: TGTGCCAGCAGTGAAAATCGGGTCCGGATGAACACTGAAGCTTTCTTT
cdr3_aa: CASSENRVRMNTEAFF

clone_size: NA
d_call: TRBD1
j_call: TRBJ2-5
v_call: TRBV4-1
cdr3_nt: TGCGCCAGCAGCCAAGATGGGACAGGTCAAGAGACCCAGTACTTC
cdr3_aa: CASSQDGTGQETQYF

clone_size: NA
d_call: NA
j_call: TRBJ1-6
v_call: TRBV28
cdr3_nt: TGTGCCAGCAGTTTTTTGAACGCAGGGTACCCGAATTCACCCCTCCACTTT
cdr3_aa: CASSFLNAGYPNSPLHF

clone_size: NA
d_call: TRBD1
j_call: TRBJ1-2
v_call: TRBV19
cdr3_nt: TGTGCCAGTAGTGGACAGGGGGCCGGCTATGGCTACACCTTC
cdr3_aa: CASSGQGAGYGYTF

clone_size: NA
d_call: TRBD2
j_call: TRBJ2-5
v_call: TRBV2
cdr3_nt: TGTGCCAGCATCCTGTTTGCGGGGGGGCTCAAAGGCCAAGAGACCCAGTACTTC
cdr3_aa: CASILFAGGLKGQETQYF

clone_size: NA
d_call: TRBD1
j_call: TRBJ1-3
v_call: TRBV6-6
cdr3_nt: TGTGCCAGCAGTTCCACAGGGGACTCTGGAAACACCATATATTTT
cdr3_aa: CASSSTGDSGNTIYF

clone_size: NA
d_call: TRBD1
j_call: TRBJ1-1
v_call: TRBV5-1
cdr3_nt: TGCGCCAGCAGCTTGGTGGCGGGGACAGATATGAACACTGAAGCTTTCTTT
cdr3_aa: CASSLVAGTDMNTEAFF

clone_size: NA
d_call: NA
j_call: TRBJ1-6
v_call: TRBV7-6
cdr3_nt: TGTGCCAGCAGCTTAGGAGGGCAGGGAGGAGAGAATTCACCCCTCCACTTT
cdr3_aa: CASSLGGQGGENSPLHF

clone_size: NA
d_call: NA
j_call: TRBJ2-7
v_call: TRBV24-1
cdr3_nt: TGTGCCACCAGTGATTCCAGCTACGAGCAGTACTTC
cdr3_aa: CATSDSSYEQYF

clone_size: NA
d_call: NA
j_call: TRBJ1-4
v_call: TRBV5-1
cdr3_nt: TGCGCCAGCAGCTTGGGGCGCCAGAGACCAACTAATGAAAAACTGTTTTTT
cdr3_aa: CASSLGRQRPTNEKLFF

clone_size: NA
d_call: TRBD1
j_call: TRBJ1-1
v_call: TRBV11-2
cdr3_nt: TGTGCCAGCAGCAGGGGCAGGGGGCTGAACACTGAAGCTTTCTTT
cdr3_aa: CASSRGRGLNTEAFF

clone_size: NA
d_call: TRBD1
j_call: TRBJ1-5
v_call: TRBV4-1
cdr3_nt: TGCGCCAGCAGCCAAGCGGGACAGAACTATCAGCCCCAGCATTTT
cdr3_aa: CASSQAGQNYQPQHF

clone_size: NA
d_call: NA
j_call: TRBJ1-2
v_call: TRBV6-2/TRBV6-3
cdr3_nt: TGTGCCAGCAGTCAGCACTATGGCTACACCTTC
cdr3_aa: CASSQHYGYTF

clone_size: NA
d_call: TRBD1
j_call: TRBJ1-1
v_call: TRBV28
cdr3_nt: TGTGCCAGCAGTTGGATTCAAGGGACAGCTGAAGCTTTCTTT
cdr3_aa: CASSWIQGTAEAFF

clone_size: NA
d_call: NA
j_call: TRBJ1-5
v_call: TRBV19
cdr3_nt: TGTGCCAGTAGTCATGGGATTACTTCGAATCAGCCCCAGCATTTT
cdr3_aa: CASSHGITSNQPQHF

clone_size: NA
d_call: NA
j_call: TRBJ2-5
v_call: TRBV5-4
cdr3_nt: TGTGCCAGCAGCTTGGAGGCGGGCGAGACCCAGTACTTC
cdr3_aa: CASSLEAGETQYF

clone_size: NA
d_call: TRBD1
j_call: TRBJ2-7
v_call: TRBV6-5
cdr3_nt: TGTGCCAGCAGTTACAACTGGGCAGGGGGCTGGTACGAGCAGTACTTC
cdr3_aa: CASSYNWAGGWYEQYF

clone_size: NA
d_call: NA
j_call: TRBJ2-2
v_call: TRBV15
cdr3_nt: TGTGCCACCAGCAGAGAGGCGGGGAACACCGGGGAGCTGTTTTTT
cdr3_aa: CATSREAGNTGELFF

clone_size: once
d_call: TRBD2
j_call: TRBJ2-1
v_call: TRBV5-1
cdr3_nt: TGCGCCAGCAGCAGCCCTATAGCGGGGGGGCCCTACAATGAGCAGTTCTTC
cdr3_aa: CASSSPIAGGPYNEQFF

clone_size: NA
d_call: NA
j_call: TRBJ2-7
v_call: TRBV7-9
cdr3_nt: TGTGCCAGCAGCTTAGCCGGGGCCTACGAGCAGTACTTC
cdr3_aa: CASSLAGAYEQYF

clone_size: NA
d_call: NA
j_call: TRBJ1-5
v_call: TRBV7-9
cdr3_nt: TGTGCCAGCAGCTTCGACCAGAATCAGCCCCAGCATTTT
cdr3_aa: CASSFDQNQPQHF

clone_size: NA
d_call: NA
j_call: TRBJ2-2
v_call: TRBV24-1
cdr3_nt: TGTGCCACCACCTTGGGCGGGGGCCAGAACACCGGGGAGCTGTTTTTT
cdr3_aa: CATTLGGGQNTGELFF

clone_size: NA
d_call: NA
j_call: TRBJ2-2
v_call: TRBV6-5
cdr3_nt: TGTGCCAGCAATGTCCGGAACACCGGGGAGCTGTTTTTT
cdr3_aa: CASNVRNTGELFF

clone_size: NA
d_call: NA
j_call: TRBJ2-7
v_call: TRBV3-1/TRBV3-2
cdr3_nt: TGTGCCAGCAGCCAAGAACGACTGCCGGGTAACGAGCAGTACTTC
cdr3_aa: CASSQERLPGNEQYF

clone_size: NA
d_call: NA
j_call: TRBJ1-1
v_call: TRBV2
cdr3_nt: TGTGCCAGCAGTGTACAGAACACTGAAGCTTTCTTT
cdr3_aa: CASSVQNTEAFF

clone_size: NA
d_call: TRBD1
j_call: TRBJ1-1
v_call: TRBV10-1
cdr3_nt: TGCGCCAGCAGAGTGACAGGGACGGGGAACACTGAAGCTTTCTTT
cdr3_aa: CASRVTGTGNTEAFF